This TCR beta chain was found in a study of T-cell reconstitution after alpha-beta-depleted transplantation in children. A library of TCRbeta sequences, prepared with unique molecular identifiers, was generated. In TCRdb, the PCR reads were re-called with MiXCR into one record per CDR3 protein. The sample carries approximately 490,000 distinct CDR3 sequences, roughly an eighth recorded once. The junction had 7 bases not matched to a gene; V was cut back by 2 bases and J by 3 bases. The CDR3 is made up of 16 amino acids. The germline CDR1 and CDR2 sequences are SGHDT and YYEEEE. The origin of this receptor is a human donor who donated a stem cell graft to a child with combined immunodeficiency. The sample here was PBMCs from the stem cell graft donor, taken from the stem cell graft. V is TRBV5-6 and J is TRBJ2-7, with 11 bases matching TRBD1. The CDR3 is CASSLHGTGGFYEQYF. Here the CDR3 DNA reads TGTGCCAGCAGCTTACACGGGACAGGGGGATTCTACGAGCAGTACTTC.